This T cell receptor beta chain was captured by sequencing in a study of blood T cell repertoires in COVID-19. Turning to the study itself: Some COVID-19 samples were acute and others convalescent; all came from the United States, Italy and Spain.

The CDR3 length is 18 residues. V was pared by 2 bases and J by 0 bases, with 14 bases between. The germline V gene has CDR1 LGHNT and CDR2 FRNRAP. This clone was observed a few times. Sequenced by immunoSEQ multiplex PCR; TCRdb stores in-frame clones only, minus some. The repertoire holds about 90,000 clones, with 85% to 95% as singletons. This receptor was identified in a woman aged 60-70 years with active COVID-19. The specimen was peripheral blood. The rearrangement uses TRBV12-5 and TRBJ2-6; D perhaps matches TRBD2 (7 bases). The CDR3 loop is CASGLPSRGGSGANVLTF. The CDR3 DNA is TGTGCTAGTGGTTTGCCCTCGAGGGGGGGCTCTGGGGCCAACGTCCTGACTTTC.